These T cell receptor beta chains were read from a single sample in a study of T cell responses to AZD1222 COVID-19 vaccine. Method: immunoSEQ multiplex PCR; TCRdb's copy keeps in-frame clones and lacks some. The sample consists of approximately 160,000 clones, approximately 89% of them appearing once. The material sequenced was peripheral blood, taken on day 0 of AZD1222 vaccination. These receptors came from an adult in good health. The CDR3 runs from the conserved cysteine through the conserved F or W. Each record gives: V gene, D gene, J gene, CDR3 protein, CDR3 DNA. D genes are given only for firm matches.

TRBV19	.	TRBJ1-2	CASSSGLLGNYGYTF	TGTGCCAGTAGTTCCGGACTCCTCGGGAATTATGGCTACACCTTC
TRBV7-6	.	TRBJ2-7	CASSLSELAYEQYF	TGTGCCAGCAGCTTATCAGAGCTCGCCTACGAGCAGTACTTC
TRBV7-9	.	TRBJ2-7	CASSLMAGTYEQYF	TGTGCCAGCAGCTTAATGGCGGGGACCTACGAGCAGTACTTC
TRBV7-3	.	TRBJ1-3	CASSRGGSGNTIYF	TGTGCCAGCAGCCGGGGGGGATCCGGAAACACCATATATTTT
TRBV27	.	TRBJ2-4	CASGVLALDIQYF	TGTGCCAGCGGAGTGTTGGCGTTGGACATTCAGTACTTC
TRBV4-2	TRBD2	TRBJ2-3	CASSQEGLAGTDTQYF	TGTGCCAGCAGCCAAGAAGGACTAGCGGGCACAGATACGCAGTATTTT
TRBV30	TRBD1	TRBJ1-1	CAWAAGGTEAFF	TGTGCCTGGGCCGCAGGGGGCACTGAAGCTTTCTTT
TRBV19	TRBD1	TRBJ2-6	CASTPTGTESFTITSGANVLTF	TGTGCCAGTACCCCTACCGGGACAGAAAGTTTTACCATCACCTCTGGGGCCAACGTCCTGACTTTC
TRBV11-3	TRBD2	TRBJ2-2	CATGTSGTGELFF	TGTGCTACCGGGACTAGCGGGACCGGGGAGCTGTTTTTT
TRBV28	.	TRBJ2-3	CASGRRRGSTDTQYF	TGTGCCAGCGGGAGGCGGCGGGGAAGCACAGATACGCAGTATTTT
TRBV6-5	.	TRBJ2-1	CASSYSARSSYNEQFF	TGTGCCAGCAGTTACTCAGCGCGGTCATCCTACAATGAGCAGTTCTTC
TRBV19	.	TRBJ1-1	CASRAGLMDTEAFF	TGTGCCAGCCGGGCCGGCCTGATGGACACTGAAGCTTTCTTT
TRBV5-1	TRBD1	TRBJ2-5	CASSLGTGVQETQYF	TGCGCCAGCAGCTTGGGGACAGGGGTCCAAGAGACCCAGTACTTC
TRBV11-2	.	TRBJ2-7	CASSLVRQRGEQYF	TGTGCCAGCAGCTTGGTGCGGCAACGGGGCGAGCAGTACTTC
TRBV5-1	.	TRBJ2-1	CASSLGRTPIYNEQFF	TGCGCCAGCAGCTTGGGTAGGACACCGATCTACAATGAGCAGTTCTTC